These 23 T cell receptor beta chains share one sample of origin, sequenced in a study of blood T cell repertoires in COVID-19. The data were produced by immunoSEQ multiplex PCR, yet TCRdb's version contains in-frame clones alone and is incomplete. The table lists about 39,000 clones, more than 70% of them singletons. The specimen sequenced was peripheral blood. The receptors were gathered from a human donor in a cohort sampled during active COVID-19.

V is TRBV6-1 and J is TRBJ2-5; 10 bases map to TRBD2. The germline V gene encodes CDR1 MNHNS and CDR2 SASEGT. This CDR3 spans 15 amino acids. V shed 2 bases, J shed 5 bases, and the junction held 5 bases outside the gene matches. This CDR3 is CASSETSGAWETQYF. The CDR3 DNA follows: TGTGCCAGCAGTGAAACTAGCGGGGCCTGGGAGACCCAGTACTTC.

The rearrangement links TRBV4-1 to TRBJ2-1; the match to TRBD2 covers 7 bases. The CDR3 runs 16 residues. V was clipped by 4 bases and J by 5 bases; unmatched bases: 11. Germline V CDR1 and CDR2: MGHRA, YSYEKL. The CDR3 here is CASSLTAGLPNNEQFF. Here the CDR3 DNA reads TGCGCCAGCAGCCTTACCGCGGGACTACCAAACAATGAGCAGTTCTTC.

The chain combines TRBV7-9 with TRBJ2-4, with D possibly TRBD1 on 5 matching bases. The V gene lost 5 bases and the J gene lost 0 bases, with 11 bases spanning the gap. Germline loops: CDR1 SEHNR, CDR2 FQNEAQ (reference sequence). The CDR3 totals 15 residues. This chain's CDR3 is CASSPGQLAKNIQYF. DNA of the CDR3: TGTGCCAGCAGCCCAGGACAACTAGCCAAAAACATTCAGTACTTC.

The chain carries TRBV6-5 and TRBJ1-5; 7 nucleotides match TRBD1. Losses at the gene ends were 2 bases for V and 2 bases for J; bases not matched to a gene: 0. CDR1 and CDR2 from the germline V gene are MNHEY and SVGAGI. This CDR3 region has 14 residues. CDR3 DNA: TGTGCCAGCAGTTACGGGACAGGCAATCAGCCCCAGCATTTT. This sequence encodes CASSYGTGNQPQHF.

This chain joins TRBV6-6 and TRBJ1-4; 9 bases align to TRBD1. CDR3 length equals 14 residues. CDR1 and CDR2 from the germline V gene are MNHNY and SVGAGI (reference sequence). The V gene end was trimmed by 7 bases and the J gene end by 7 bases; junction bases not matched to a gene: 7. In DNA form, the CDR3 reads TGTGCCAGCACCGGGACAGGGTTAACTGAAAAACTGTTTTTT. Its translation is CASTGTGLTEKLFF.

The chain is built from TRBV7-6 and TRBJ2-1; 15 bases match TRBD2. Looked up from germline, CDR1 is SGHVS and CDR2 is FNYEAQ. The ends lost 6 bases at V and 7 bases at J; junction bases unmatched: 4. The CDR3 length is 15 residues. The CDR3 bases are TGTGCCAGCAGTTGGACTAGCGGGGGGGCGAATGAGCAGTTCTTC. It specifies CASSWTSGGANEQFF.

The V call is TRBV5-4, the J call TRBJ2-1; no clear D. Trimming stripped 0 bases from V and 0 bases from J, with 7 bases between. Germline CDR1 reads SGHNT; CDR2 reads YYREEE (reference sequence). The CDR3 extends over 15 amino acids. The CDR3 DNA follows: TGTGCCAGCAGCTTGGTTACGAGCTCCTACAATGAGCAGTTCTTC. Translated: CASSLVTSSYNEQFF.

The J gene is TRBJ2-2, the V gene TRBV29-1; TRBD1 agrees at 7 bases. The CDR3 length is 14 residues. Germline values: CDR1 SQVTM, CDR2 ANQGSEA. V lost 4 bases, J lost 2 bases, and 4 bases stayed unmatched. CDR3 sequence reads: CSVAGTVNTGELFF. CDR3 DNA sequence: TGCAGCGTTGCGGGGACAGTAAACACCGGGGAGCTGTTTTTT.

The CDR3 reads CASTSIRVHNEQFF. The CDR3 DNA is TGTGCCAGCACCTCGATTCGGGTCCACAATGAGCAGTTCTTC. This sequence joins TRBV19 and TRBJ2-1; D is unresolved. CDR1 and CDR2 from the germline V gene are LNHDA and SQIVND (reference sequence). V shed 9 bases and J shed 5 bases, with 17 bases lying between them. The CDR3 has 14 residues.

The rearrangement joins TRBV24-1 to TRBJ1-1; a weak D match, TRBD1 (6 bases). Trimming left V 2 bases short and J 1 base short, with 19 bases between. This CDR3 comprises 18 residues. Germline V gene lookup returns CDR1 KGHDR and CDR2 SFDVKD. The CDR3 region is CATSDSRQVQRGNTEAFF. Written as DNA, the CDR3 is TGTGCCACCAGTGATTCACGACAGGTCCAAAGGGGGAACACTGAAGCTTTCTTT.

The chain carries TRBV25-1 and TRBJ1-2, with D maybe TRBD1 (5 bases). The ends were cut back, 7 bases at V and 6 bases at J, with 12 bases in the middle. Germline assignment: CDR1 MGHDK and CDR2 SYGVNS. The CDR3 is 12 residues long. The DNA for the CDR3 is TGTGCCAGCACCCAGGGAGGAGATGGCTACACCTTC. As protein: CASTQGGDGYTF.

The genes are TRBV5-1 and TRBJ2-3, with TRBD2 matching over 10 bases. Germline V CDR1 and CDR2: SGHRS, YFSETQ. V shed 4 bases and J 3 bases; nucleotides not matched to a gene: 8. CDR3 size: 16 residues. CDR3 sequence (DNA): TGCGCCAGCAGCCCCGTAGCGGGGGGAGGAACAGATACGCAGTATTTT. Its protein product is CASSPVAGGGTDTQYF.

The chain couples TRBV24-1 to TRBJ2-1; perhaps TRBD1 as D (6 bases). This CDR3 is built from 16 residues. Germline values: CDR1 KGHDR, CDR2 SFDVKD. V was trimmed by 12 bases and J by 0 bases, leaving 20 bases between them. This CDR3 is CASTGCGESSYNEQFF. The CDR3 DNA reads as TGTGCCTCCACAGGGTGCGGAGAGAGCTCCTACAATGAGCAGTTCTTC.

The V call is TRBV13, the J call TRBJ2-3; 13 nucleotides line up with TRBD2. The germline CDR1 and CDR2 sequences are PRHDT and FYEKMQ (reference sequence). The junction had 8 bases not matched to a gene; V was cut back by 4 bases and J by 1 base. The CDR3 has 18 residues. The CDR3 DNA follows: TGTGCCAGCAGCTCCACTAGCGGGGGGGCCCTCGGCACAGATACGCAGTATTTT. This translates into CASSSTSGGALGTDTQYF.

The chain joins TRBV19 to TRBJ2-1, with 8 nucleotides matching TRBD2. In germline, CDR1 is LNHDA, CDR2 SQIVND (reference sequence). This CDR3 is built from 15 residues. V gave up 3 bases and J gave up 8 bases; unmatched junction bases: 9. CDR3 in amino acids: CASSIPSGGRDEQFF. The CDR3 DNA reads TGTGCCAGTAGTATTCCCAGCGGGGGCAGGGATGAGCAGTTCTTC. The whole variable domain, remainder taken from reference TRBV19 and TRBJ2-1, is DGGITQSPKYLFRKEGQNVTLSCEQNLNHDAMYWYRQDPGQGLRLIYYSQIVNDFQKGDIAEGYSVSREKKESFPLTVTSAQKNPTAFYLCASSIPSGGRDEQFFGPGTRLTVL.

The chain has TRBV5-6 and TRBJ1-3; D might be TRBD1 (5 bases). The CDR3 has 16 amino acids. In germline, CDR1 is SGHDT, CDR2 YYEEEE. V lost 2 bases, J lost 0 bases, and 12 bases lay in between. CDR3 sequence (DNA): TGTGCCAGCAGCTTAGTAAGGGGTTCCTCTGGAAACACCATATATTTT. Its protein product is CASSLVRGSSGNTIYF.

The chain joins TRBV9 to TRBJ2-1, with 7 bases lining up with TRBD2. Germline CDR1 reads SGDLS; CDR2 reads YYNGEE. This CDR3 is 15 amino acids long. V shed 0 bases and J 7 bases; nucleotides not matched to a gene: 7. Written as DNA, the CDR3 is TGTGCCAGCAGCGTAGGGCTGGGGGGGAGGAATGAGCAGTTCTTC. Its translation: CASSVGLGGRNEQFF.

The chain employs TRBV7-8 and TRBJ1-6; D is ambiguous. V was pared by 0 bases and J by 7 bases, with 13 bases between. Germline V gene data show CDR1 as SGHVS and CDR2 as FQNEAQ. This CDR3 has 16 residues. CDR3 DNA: TGTGCCAGCAGCTTAGCCGAGGCGACCCCCAATTCACCCCTCCACTTT. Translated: CASSLAEATPNSPLHF.

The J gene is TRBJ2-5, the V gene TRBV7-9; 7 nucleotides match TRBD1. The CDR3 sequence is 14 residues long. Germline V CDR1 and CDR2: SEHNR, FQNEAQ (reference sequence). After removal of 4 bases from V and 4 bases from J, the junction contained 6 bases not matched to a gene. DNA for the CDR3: TGTGCCAGCAGCTACACAGCAGGGGGAGAGACCCAGTACTTC. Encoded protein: CASSYTAGGETQYF. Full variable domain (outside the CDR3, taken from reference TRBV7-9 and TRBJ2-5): DTGVSQNPRHKITKRGQNVTFRCDPISEHNRLYWYRQTLGQGPEFLTYFQNEAQLEKSRLLSDRFSAERPKGSFSTLEIQRTEQGDSAMYLCASSYTAGGETQYFGPGTRLLVL.

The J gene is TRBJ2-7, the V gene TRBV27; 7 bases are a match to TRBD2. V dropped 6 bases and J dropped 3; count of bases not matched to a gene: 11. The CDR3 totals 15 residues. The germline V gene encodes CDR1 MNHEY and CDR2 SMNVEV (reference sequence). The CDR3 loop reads CASSREPGTIYEQYF. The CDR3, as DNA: TGTGCCAGCAGCCGAGAACCTGGGACTATCTACGAGCAGTACTTC.

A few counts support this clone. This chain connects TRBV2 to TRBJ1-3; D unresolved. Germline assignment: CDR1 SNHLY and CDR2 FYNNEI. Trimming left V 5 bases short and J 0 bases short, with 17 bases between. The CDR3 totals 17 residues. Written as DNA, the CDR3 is TGTGCCAGCAGTCCCTTTGACTCGACCATCTCTGGAAACACCATATATTTT. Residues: CASSPFDSTISGNTIYF.

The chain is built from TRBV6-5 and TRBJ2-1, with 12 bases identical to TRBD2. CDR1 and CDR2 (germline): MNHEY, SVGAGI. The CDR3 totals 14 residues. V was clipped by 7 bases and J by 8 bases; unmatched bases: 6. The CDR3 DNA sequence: TGTGCCAGCACCCTAGCGGGGGGGGAAGATGAGCAGTTCTTC. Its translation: CASTLAGGEDEQFF.

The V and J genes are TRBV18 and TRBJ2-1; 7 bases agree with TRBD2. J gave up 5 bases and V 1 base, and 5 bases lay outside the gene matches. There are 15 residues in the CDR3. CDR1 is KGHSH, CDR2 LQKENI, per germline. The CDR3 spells CASSPREGPNNEQFF. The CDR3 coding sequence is TGTGCCAGCTCACCACGGGAGGGCCCGAACAATGAGCAGTTCTTC.